The T cell receptor beta chain described here comes from a study of PD-1 blockade in classical Hodgkin lymphoma (dated by TCRdb to the early 2020s). Looking at the study overall: Nivolumab dosing was 3 mg/kg intravenously every 2 weeks, continuing until either disease progression or unacceptable toxicity. To define a peripheral blood immune signature of response to PD-1 blockade in classical Hodgkin lymphoma, the study combined TCR beta sequencing with CyTOF. Points the paper makes about the study in general: Only a single clinical trial cohort was studied, and what caused the repertoire differences, possibly disease activity or prior therapy, remained undefined. By C4D1, a significant rise was seen in CD4+ TCR diversity but not in CD8+ TCR diversity (p=0.0027 vs p=0.16), and the rise was most apparent among complete responders (p=0.02). Baseline TCR diversity was reported as lower in newly diagnosed patients than in healthy donors, and lower still in relapsed/refractory patients. Among trial patients, those achieving complete response had baseline diversity similar to that of newly diagnosed patients, while diversity was significantly lower in partial responders and progressors. Lower diversity was observed in patients in whom nivolumab was started less than 1 year after ASCT, and these patients were excluded from later analyses so that confounding by immune reconstitution would be avoided.

As concerns this clone: Its antigen remains unidentified. No base qualities exist here, and no much larger clone lies one base off it.

The time point label here, explained by the study, means: cycle 4 day 1 (C4D1), after five to seven weeks of nivolumab. All trial patients had relapsed after autologous stem cell transplantation, with cohorts A, B and C differing in prior brentuximab vedotin exposure. The trial cohort included 50 to 70 patients with relapsed/refractory classical Hodgkin lymphoma, and each patient had a best overall response of complete response, partial response or progressive disease. In the multi-cohort phase II CheckMate 205 trial, trial patients received single-agent nivolumab. An independent review committee assessed best overall response using the 2007 International Working Group response criteria. Trial PBMCs were collected immediately before nivolumab initiation (C1D1) and during therapy at cycle 2 day 1 and cycle 4 day 1. Peripheral blood was collected in 8 mL Vacutainer Cell Preparation Tubes, from which PBMCs were isolated by centrifugation and then cryopreserved.

The Qiagen DNeasy kit was used to extract genomic DNA both from unsorted PBMCs and from the negatively selected CD4+ and CD8+ fractions. Using primers that anneal to V and J segments, immunoSEQ multiplex PCR amplified the TCR beta CDR3 regions. A synthetic immune receptor repertoire was used to minimize amplification bias, and any residual bias was removed computationally once sequencing was done. As for how the authors treated the data: Repertoire diversity was quantified as the Shannon entropy index using custom Python scripts. Unsorted, CD4+ and CD8+ repertoires were examined separately, except in combined analyses, for which CD4+ and CD8+ sequences were merged in silico. Clonal expansion was defined as at least a 2-fold frequency increase after treatment relative to C1D1, with a pseudocount of 0.5 for undetected baseline clones. Clones with 0 or 1 copy at C1D1 were classified as singleton clones, and clones with 2 or more copies were classified as non-singleton clones. Clones expanded in unsorted samples were labelled as CD4+, CD8+ or unknown by matching protein sequences in sorted samples from the same patient. Wilcoxon tests on paired samples were used to test diversity changes from C1D1 to C4D1. TCRdb's version of the immuneACCESS table is confined to in-frame rearrangements and falls short of the full clone set. An unresolved V gene accounts for under half of the shortfall where checked; the remainder is of unknown origin. The V and J calls and clone size come from that table; D and trimming were worked out from the DNA. Counted in this sample were about 24,000 clones; 70% to 85% of them appeared once. Jointly, the top ten make up roughly a fifth of the sample.

The material sequenced was peripheral blood mononuclear cells (PBMCs), taken before the fourth cycle of nivolumab. This clonotype originated in a human donor with classical Hodgkin lymphoma.

The bases are TGTGCCATCAGTGTCATTAGGGCGGCAGGTTTCTCATCTAGCACAGATACGCAGTATTTT. Its product reads: CAISVIRAAGFSSSTDTQYF. The sequence is built from TRBV10-3 and TRBJ2-3, with the D gene uncertain. The CDR3 runs 20 amino acids, cysteine and phenylalanine included. Only CDR3 DNA remains: 60 bases, in frame from the first base. Via the germline V gene, CDR1 is ENHRY and CDR2 SYGVKD. V lost 4 bases and J lost 0 bases; the stretch between them is 26 bases long.